The rows below give T cell receptor beta chains drawn from one sample of a study of sequential checkpoint blockade in melanoma. Here immunoSEQ multiplex PCR was the method, and the copy in TCRdb shows in-frame clones only, minus some. The table lists 17,000 or so clones, around 75% of them singletons. The source was CD8+ T cells sorted from blood (inferred from file names), collected from a patient given nivolumab and ipilimumab in sequence. The receptors originated from a human donor with melanoma. Each CDR3 is given with its conserved first and last residue. Each record gives: V gene, D gene, clone size, J gene, CDR3 DNA, CDR3 protein. A D gene is named only where the DNA matches it firmly. Size is omitted from some rows. Given values are once, few, many or a class for expanded clones.

v_gene: TRBV19; d_gene: NA; abundance: few; j_gene: TRBJ2-1; CDR3nt: TGTGCCAGTAGTATCAGGGCCTACAATGAGCAGTTCTTC; CDR3aa: CASSIRAYNEQFF
v_gene: TRBV28; d_gene: NA; abundance: NA; j_gene: TRBJ2-7; CDR3nt: TGTGCCAGCAGTCCCAAAGGAGGAGGCTGGCTTGTCTACGAGCAGTACTTC; CDR3aa: CASSPKGGGWLVYEQYF
v_gene: TRBV19; d_gene: TRBD2; abundance: NA; j_gene: TRBJ2-2; CDR3nt: TGTGCCAGTAGTTCTAAGGAGGGACGCTATGTGGGGGGGGACCCCGGGGAGCTGTTTTTT; CDR3aa: CASSSKEGRYVGGDPGELFF
v_gene: TRBV5-6; d_gene: NA; abundance: NA; j_gene: TRBJ1-1; CDR3nt: TGTGCCAGCAGCTACAGGGTAAGGAACACTGAAGCTTTCTTT; CDR3aa: CASSYRVRNTEAFF
v_gene: TRBV4-1; d_gene: TRBD1; abundance: NA; j_gene: TRBJ1-2; CDR3nt: TGCGCCAGCAGCCAAGAAGACAGGGGGCTCGGTGGCCACACCTTC; CDR3aa: CASSQEDRGLGGHTF
v_gene: TRBV9; d_gene: NA; abundance: NA; j_gene: TRBJ2-2; CDR3nt: TGTGCCAGCAGCGTAGCTGGGCAGGGGTCGGGTGTAACCGGGGAGCTGTTTTTT; CDR3aa: CASSVAGQGSGVTGELFF
v_gene: TRBV6-1; d_gene: NA; abundance: medium-sized; j_gene: TRBJ1-1; CDR3nt: TGTGCCAGCAGTGTCTGGGCGAACACTGAAGCTTTCTTT; CDR3aa: CASSVWANTEAFF
v_gene: TRBV10-3; d_gene: TRBD2; abundance: NA; j_gene: TRBJ2-7; CDR3nt: TGTGCCATCAAGAGGGGGGTAGCGGGAATCTACGAGCAGTACTTC; CDR3aa: CAIKRGVAGIYEQYF
v_gene: TRBV28; d_gene: NA; abundance: once; j_gene: TRBJ2-5; CDR3nt: TGTGCCAGCAGTTTTGGGCAGGGCCGTCAGTACTTC; CDR3aa: CASSFGQGRQYF
v_gene: TRBV19; d_gene: NA; abundance: few; j_gene: TRBJ1-5; CDR3nt: TGTGCCAGTAGACCTTCCAGGGGAAGCAATCAGCCCCAGCATTTT; CDR3aa: CASRPSRGSNQPQHF
v_gene: TRBV9; d_gene: NA; abundance: once; j_gene: TRBJ1-5; CDR3nt: TGTGCCAGCAGCCGTAACAGGGCGCATCAGCCCCAGCATTTT; CDR3aa: CASSRNRAHQPQHF
v_gene: TRBV7-9; d_gene: NA; abundance: NA; j_gene: TRBJ2-7; CDR3nt: TGTGCCAGCAGCTTCCAGGGGCCCTACGAGCAGTACTTC; CDR3aa: CASSFQGPYEQYF
v_gene: TRBV29-1; d_gene: NA; abundance: NA; j_gene: TRBJ1-1; CDR3nt: TGCAGCGTTGAAGGACTTATGAACACTGAAGCTTTCTTT; CDR3aa: CSVEGLMNTEAFF
v_gene: TRBV14; d_gene: TRBD2; abundance: few; j_gene: TRBJ2-1; CDR3nt: TGTGCCAGCAGCCAAGATATCCCCGGGACTAGCGGGGAAAGTGATGAGCAGTTCTTC; CDR3aa: CASSQDIPGTSGESDEQFF
v_gene: TRBV6-5; d_gene: TRBD1; abundance: once; j_gene: TRBJ2-7; CDR3nt: TGTGCCAGCAGTTACTACGGACAGGCCTACGAGCAGTACTTC; CDR3aa: CASSYYGQAYEQYF
v_gene: TRBV6-1; d_gene: NA; abundance: NA; j_gene: TRBJ1-6; CDR3nt: TGTGCCGCGGGGGGAGGGCCCGGAGCACCCCTCCACTTT; CDR3aa: CAAGGGPGAPLHF
v_gene: TRBV5-4; d_gene: NA; abundance: NA; j_gene: TRBJ2-2; CDR3nt: TGTGCCAGCAGCTCCCTTTTGAGCCCGAACACCGGGGAGCTGTTTTTT; CDR3aa: CASSSLLSPNTGELFF
v_gene: TRBV21-1; d_gene: NA; abundance: few; j_gene: TRBJ1-5; CDR3nt: TGTGCCAGCAGCAAAGGGGGGAGGGGTGGTCAGCCCCAGCATTTT; CDR3aa: CASSKGGRGGQPQHF
v_gene: TRBV19; d_gene: TRBD1; abundance: once; j_gene: TRBJ1-5; CDR3nt: TGTGCCAGTAGACACCGGGACAGGGGGAGCAATCAGCCCCAGCATTTT; CDR3aa: CASRHRDRGSNQPQHF